This T cell receptor beta chain was sequenced for a study of memory CD4+ T cells and cytomegalovirus serostatus. Study outcomes and limitations: Each of 67 CMV-associated TCRbeta sequences occurred in one to five individuals.

To note about this clone: What it binds is unknown.

Profiled with immunoSEQ multiplex PCR; TCRdb holds only in-frame clones, not every one. The table includes about 48,000 clones, roughly 78% detected once. The CDR3 length is 16 residues. The J segment lost 1 base and the V segment lost 4 bases, leaving 9 bases of the junction unmatched. Germline assignment: CDR1 SEHNR and CDR2 FQNEAQ (reference sequence). The sort gate was single viable CD3+CD4+CD8-CD45RO+ cells for memory CD4+ T cells. This clonotype was sampled from an adult in good health and CMV-seronegative. Sequences were obtained from memory CD4+ T cells from blood. The chain links TRBV7-9 to TRBJ1-2, with 7 bases lining up with TRBD1. CDR3 bases: TGTGCCAGCAGCTCAGGGGGGTTCAACTTTAACTATGGCTACACCTTC. This encodes CASSSGGFNFNYGYTF.